This T cell receptor (beta chain) was identified in a study of CD8 T cells in ankylosing spondylitis. The CDR3 length is 16 residues. Looked up from germline, CDR1 is LGHNA and CDR2 is YNFKEQ. Trimming pared 4 bases from V and 7 bases from J, leaving 22 bases between. Using its own MiXCR run on the 5' RACE reads, TCRdb lists one record per CDR3 protein. Of 200,000 to 300,000 distinct CDR3 sequences listed, roughly 25% are singletons. Sequencing input: blood, either unsorted or a sorted T cell fraction (not recorded which). The TCR sequence derives from a male donor with ankylosing spondylitis or in good health (not recorded which). V and J are TRBV4-2 and TRBJ1-1; tentatively, D is TRBD1 (5 bases). The CDR3 reads CASSPGEEPGGNEAFF. CDR3 in DNA: TGTGCCAGCAGCCCCGGAGAGGAGCCGGGGGGGAATGAAGCTTTCTTT.